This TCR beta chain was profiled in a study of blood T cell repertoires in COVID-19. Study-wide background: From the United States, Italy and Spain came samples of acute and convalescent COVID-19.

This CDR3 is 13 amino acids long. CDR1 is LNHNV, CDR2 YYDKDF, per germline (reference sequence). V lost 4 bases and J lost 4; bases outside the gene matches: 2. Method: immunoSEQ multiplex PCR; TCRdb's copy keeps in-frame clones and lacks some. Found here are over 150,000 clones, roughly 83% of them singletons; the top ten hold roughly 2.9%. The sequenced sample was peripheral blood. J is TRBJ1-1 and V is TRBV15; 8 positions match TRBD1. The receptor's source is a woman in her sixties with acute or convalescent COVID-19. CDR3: CATSKTGVTEAFF. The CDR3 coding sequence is TGTGCCACCAGCAAGACAGGGGTCACTGAAGCTTTCTTT.